This T cell receptor (beta chain) was found in a study of T cell changes during pregnancy in multiple sclerosis. From germline, CDR1 is LNHDA and CDR2 SQIVND (reference sequence). The CDR3 runs to 14 residues. Germline trimming cut 6 bases from V and 0 bases from J; bases unmatched to any gene: 3. Repertoires were generated with immunoSEQ multiplex PCR, while TCRdb's copy carries only in-frame clones and drops some. The sample has about 21,000 clones, 80% to 95% seen once. Sequencing used CD4+ T cells from peripheral blood mononuclear cells, obtained in the third trimester of pregnancy. This sequence originates from a female donor with multiple sclerosis, enrolled in a pregnancy study. The chain combines TRBV19 with TRBJ2-7; the match to TRBD1 covers 9 bases. This CDR3 reads CASSRTGDSYEQYF. In DNA form, the CDR3 reads TGTGCCAGTAGCAGGACAGGGGACTCCTACGAGCAGTACTTC.